Listed here is a single T cell receptor (beta chain). The data originate from a study of technical replicates of blood from a few donors. CDR1 is MDHEN and CDR2 is SYDVKM in the germline V gene. The CDR3 covers 14 residues. The junction had 2 bases not matched to a gene; V was cut back by 3 bases and J by 2 bases. Measured with immunoSEQ multiplex PCR; TCRdb has only the in-frame clones, and not every one. The sample lists about 66,000 clones, roughly 93% occurring once. Sequenced material: T cells isolated from PBMCs. This clonotype originated in a human donor in good health. The rearrangement joins TRBV28 to TRBJ2-7, with 9 positions matching TRBD2. CDR3 DNA sequence: TGTGCCAGCAGTTTCGCGGGAGGGCCCTACGAGCAGTACTTC. Its protein is CASSFAGGPYEQYF.